This entry lists 16 T cell receptor beta chains sequenced from one sample in a study of T cell responses to AZD1222 COVID-19 vaccine (dated by TCRdb to 2020 to 2022). The library was produced with the immunoSEQ multiplex PCR assay. In TCRdb, the immuneACCESS table is reduced to in-frame sequences with V and J assigned. These tables do not hold every clone; where another copy was compared, an unresolved V gene accounts for under half, and the others remain unexplained. This sample holds fewer than 110,000 clones; about 90% were observed only once. The ten top clones hold 8% to 9.5% of the sample. According to the study, the label for this sample's time point signals: about 28 days (+/-7) after the second vaccine dose. Sample: peripheral blood, taken 28 days after the second AZD1222 dose. The receptors shown here come from an adult who received the AZD1222 COVID-19 vaccine.

This sequence joins TRBV10-2 and TRBJ2-6; D unresolved. V was trimmed by 8 bases and J by 3 bases, leaving 5 bases between them. CDR3 length: 12 residues. Germline V gene sequence: CDR1 WSHSY, CDR2 SAAADI. The CDR3 nucleotides read TGCGCCAGCCTTGGTGGGGCCAACGTCCTGACTTTC. Translating it yields CASLGGANVLTF.

In DNA form, the CDR3 reads TGTGCCAGCAGCGTAGGCGGGCAGGCCAGCTTGAACACTGAAGCTTTCTTT. Its translation: CASSVGGQASLNTEAFF. The chain uses TRBV9 and TRBJ1-1, with unresolved D. CDR1 is SGDLS, CDR2 YYNGEE, per germline. CDR3 length: 17 amino acids. Trimming removed 0 bases at V and 0 bases at J, with 15 bases between.

The chain joins TRBV7-8 to TRBJ2-3, with 11 positions matching TRBD1. The CDR3 covers 15 residues. Germline V CDR1 and CDR2: SGHVS, FQNEAQ. V shed 4 bases, J shed 4 bases, and the junction held 4 bases outside the gene matches. CDR3 sequence reads: CASSSSGQGADTQYF. The CDR3 DNA is TGTGCCAGCAGCTCCTCGGGACAGGGGGCAGATACGCAGTATTTT. Full variable domain (remainder filled in from reference TRBV7-8 and TRBJ2-3): GAGVSQSPRYKVAKRGQDVALRCDPISGHVSLFWYQQALGQGPEFLTYFQNEAQLDKSGLPSDRFFAERPEGSVSTLKIQRTQQEDSAVYLCASSSSGQGADTQYFGPGTRLTVL.

V and J are TRBV5-6 and TRBJ1-5; possible D gene TRBD1, 5 bases. The CDR3 covers 15 residues. Germline V CDR1 and CDR2: SGHDT, YYEEEE. Between the trimmed V and J ends, which lost 0 bases and 1 base, there was a span of 8 bases. The DNA for the CDR3 is TGTGCCAGCAGCTTGGCGGGGCCGAGCAATCAGCCCCAGCATTTT. Translation gives CASSLAGPSNQPQHF.

The chain uses TRBV4-1 and TRBJ1-3; tentative D call: TRBD1 (6 bases). This CDR3 comprises 18 residues. Trimming took off 0 bases at V and 1 base at J, with 16 bases between the two ends. CDR1 is MGHRA, CDR2 YSYEKL, per germline. DNA for the CDR3: TGCGCCAGCAGCCAAGAGGCGGCAGGGGTTTCGTCTGGAAACACCATATATTTT. Amino acid sequence: CASSQEAAGVSSGNTIYF.

The V and J genes are TRBV5-1 and TRBJ2-7, with a tentative D call TRBD2 (5 bases). V lost 4 bases, J lost 1 base, and 18 bases lay in between. CDR3 length: 16 residues. From germline, CDR1 is SGHRS and CDR2 YFSETQ. The CDR3 here is CASSASSSRSSYEQYF. Written as DNA, the CDR3 is TGCGCCAGCAGCGCCTCTAGCTCTAGGTCATCCTACGAGCAGTACTTC.

The chain couples TRBV18 to TRBJ1-2; D is unresolved. CDR3 length: 14 amino acids. CDR1 KGHSH and CDR2 LQKENI come from the germline V gene. V shed 4 bases and J shed 6 bases, with 15 bases lying between them. The CDR3 region is CASSHPPIENGYTF. DNA of the CDR3: TGTGCCAGCTCACACCCCCCCATAGAAAATGGCTACACCTTC.

This clone has a handful of counts. V and J are TRBV10-3 and TRBJ1-6; unclear D gene. The CDR3 consists of 15 residues. Germline CDR1 is ENHRY and CDR2 is SYGVKD. Trimming shortened V by 0 bases and J by 6 bases, and 9 bases separated the two germline ends. CDR3 protein: CAISESPGRNSPLHF. Written as DNA, the CDR3 is TGTGCCATCAGTGAGTCTCCTGGCCGTAATTCACCCCTCCACTTT.

The chain combines TRBV7-3 with TRBJ2-2; D is unresolved. CDR3 length: 12 amino acids. Germline CDR1 reads SGHTA; CDR2 reads FQGTGA. V gave up 2 bases and J gave up 9 bases, with 7 bases separating them. CDR3 sequence: CASSLYGRELFF. The CDR3 coding sequence is TGTGCCAGCAGCTTATATGGGCGGGAGCTGTTTTTT.

This chain joins TRBV6-6 and TRBJ1-1, with 8 bases that match TRBD1. The junction had 8 bases not matched to a gene; V was cut back by 7 bases and J by 1 base. In germline, CDR1 is MNHNY, CDR2 SVGAGI (reference sequence). The CDR3 contains 15 residues. The CDR3 protein is CASNRPGQENTEAFF. CDR3 DNA: TGTGCCAGCAATCGACCGGGACAGGAGAACACTGAAGCTTTCTTT.

The J gene is TRBJ2-2, the V gene TRBV11-3; D tentatively reads TRBD1 or TRBD2 (5 bases each). The CDR3 runs to 14 residues. The V end lost 6 bases, the J end lost 1 base, and 9 bases lay between the germline ends. CDR1 SGHNT and CDR2 YENEEA come from the germline V gene. DNA of the CDR3: TGTGCCAGCAGAGGGACGGAGAACACCGGGGAGCTGTTTTTT. It specifies CASRGTENTGELFF.

This chain connects TRBV7-3 to TRBJ2-1, with TRBD2 identical over 8 bases. The CDR3 is made up of 18 amino acids. Looked up from germline, CDR1 is SGHTA and CDR2 is FQGTGA. After removal of 2 bases from V and 8 bases from J, the junction contained 17 bases not matched to a gene. As DNA, the CDR3 is TGTGCCAGCAGCTTATCCCGGTTGGGTGGGGGACTAGTAGATGAGCAGTTCTTC. Residues: CASSLSRLGGGLVDEQFF.

The chain uses TRBV23-1 and TRBJ1-3, with D possibly being TRBD1 (6 bases). TRBV23-1 is flagged as an ORF with uncertain function. The CDR3 length is 17 residues. V was cut by 2 bases and J by 6 bases, with 20 bases left in between. This chain's CDR3 is CASSQNSQEGGLNTIYF. The CDR3 DNA is TGCGCCAGCAGTCAAAACTCTCAGGAAGGGGGATTAAACACCATATATTTT.

The rearrangement uses TRBV5-1 and TRBJ2-1; 9 bases are a match to TRBD1. V trimming: 4 bases; J trimming: 7 bases; junction bases outside the gene matches: 9. There are 15 residues in the CDR3. Germline values: CDR1 SGHRS, CDR2 YFSETQ. CDR3 sequence reads: CASSQGGQGRNEQFF. CDR3 DNA: TGCGCCAGCAGCCAGGGGGGACAGGGCAGGAATGAGCAGTTCTTC.

The J gene is TRBJ2-7, the V gene TRBV19; D could derive from TRBD1 or TRBD2 (5 bases each). Looked up from germline, CDR1 is LNHDA and CDR2 is SQIVND (reference sequence). The V end lost 5 bases, the J end lost 1 base, and 9 bases lay between the germline ends. The length of the CDR3 is 13 residues. The CDR3 coding sequence is TGTGCCAGTAGTCCGGGACGGTCCTACGAGCAGTACTTC. Its protein is CASSPGRSYEQYF.

The genes are TRBV5-6 and TRBJ1-2; unclear D gene. Germline V gives CDR1 SGHDT, CDR2 YYEEEE. V lost 0 bases to trimming and J lost 8 bases, with 8 bases between them. This CDR3 is 12 amino acids long. CDR3 residues: CASSLVESGYTF. For the CDR3, the DNA is TGTGCCAGCAGCTTGGTCGAAAGCGGCTACACCTTC.